This is a list of T cell receptor beta chains from one sample in a study of cytomegalovirus exposure and HLA in healthy donors. TCRdb's table, derived via immunoSEQ multiplex PCR, lists solely in-frame clones and lacks some. The sample includes 90,000 to 100,000 clones, around 80% of them seen just once. Sequencing input: PBMCs. The origin of the receptors is a man aged 60 to 75 in good health and CMV-seropositive. CDR3s include the opening cysteine and the closing phenylalanine or tryptophan. D genes are given only for firm matches. Expanded clones get a size class; other rows say once, few or many, or leave the size out.

clone_size	v_call	d_call	j_call	cdr3_nt	cdr3_aa
few	TRBV5-1	TRBD1	TRBJ1-3	TGCGCCAGCAGCGTCGCCGGGACAGTTTATGGAAACACCATATATTTT	CASSVAGTVYGNTIYF
.	TRBV13	TRBD2	TRBJ2-1	TGTGCCAGCAGCTGGACTAGCGGGGGGAGGAATGAGCAGTTCTTC	CASSWTSGGRNEQFF
.	TRBV5-1	.	TRBJ1-2	TGCGCCAGCAGCGGATCAGGGGTGGGCTACACCTTC	CASSGSGVGYTF
.	TRBV5-1	TRBD1	TRBJ1-5	TGCGCCAGCAGCTCGGGGACAGGGGTCGGCCAGCCCCAGCATTTT	CASSSGTGVGQPQHF
.	TRBV28	.	TRBJ2-6	TGTGCCAGCAGTTTAGACAGGCAGCCTGGGGCCAACGTCCTGACTTTC	CASSLDRQPGANVLTF
.	TRBV11-1	.	TRBJ2-7	TGTGCCAGCAGTGGGGCAGGGCGCTACGAGCAGTACTTC	CASSGAGRYEQYF
once	TRBV5-1	TRBD1	TRBJ2-7	TGCGCCAGCAGCTTGGTCTCAGGGGGCGGGTACGAGCAGTACTTC	CASSLVSGGGYEQYF
once	TRBV19	.	TRBJ1-5	TGTGCCAGTAGGGCCAGGGGTCAGCCCCAGCATTTT	CASRARGQPQHF
.	TRBV6-5	.	TRBJ2-5	TGTGCCAGCGGACTAACACCGGGACAGCAAGAGACCCAGTACTTC	CASGLTPGQQETQYF
.	TRBV10-3	TRBD2	TRBJ2-7	TGTGCCATCAGTGAGTCAGGGGCTAGCGGGGGCCGCTACGAGCAGTACTTC	CAISESGASGGRYEQYF
.	TRBV2	.	TRBJ1-6	TGTGCCAGCCGCCCGGGACACCTAAATTCACCCCTCCACTTT	CASRPGHLNSPLHF
.	TRBV28	.	TRBJ1-2	TGTGCCAGCAGTTTTGGAAGGGCGGGCTATGGCTACACCTTC	CASSFGRAGYGYTF
once	TRBV5-1	TRBD1	TRBJ2-2	TGCGCCAGCAGCTTGGATCGGACAGGGTTTCCCGGGGAGCTGTTTTTT	CASSLDRTGFPGELFF
.	TRBV10-1	TRBD1	TRBJ2-7	TGCGCCCGACACAGGGGGAGCTCCTACGAGCAGTACTTC	CARHRGSSYEQYF
.	TRBV11-2	.	TRBJ2-3	TGTGCCAGCAGCCAGGATCCGTATTCGTATACGCAGTATTTT	CASSQDPYSYTQYF
.	TRBV5-5	.	TRBJ1-2	TGTGCCAGCAGCTCCGAGGGCTATGGCTACACCTTC	CASSSEGYGYTF
few	TRBV4-1	.	TRBJ1-5	TGCGCCAGCAGCCAACTGTCCGGGGGAGGGGGCAATCAGCCCCAGCATTTT	CASSQLSGGGGNQPQHF
.	TRBV11-2	.	TRBJ2-1	TGTGCCAGCAGCTTCTCCGCGCGACAGTCCTACAATGAGCAGTTCTTC	CASSFSARQSYNEQFF
.	TRBV28	.	TRBJ2-7	TGTGCCAGCAGCCTTTCTCCTTACGAGCAGTACTTC	CASSLSPYEQYF
.	TRBV5-1	TRBD1	TRBJ1-2	TGCGCCAGCAGCCTGGGTGGACAGGGGGAAAGCTATGGCTACACCTTC	CASSLGGQGESYGYTF
few	TRBV29-1	.	TRBJ1-5	TGCAGCGTGGGGGCCACAGGGCCCTTAGGGCCCCAGCATTTT	CSVGATGPLGPQHF
.	TRBV7-2	.	TRBJ2-1	TGTGCCAGCACTCGGACAGCCACCTACAATGAGCAGTTCTTC	CASTRTATYNEQFF
.	TRBV6-5	.	TRBJ2-3	TGTGCCAGCAGTTACTCCCCGACATATGGGCAGTATTTT	CASSYSPTYGQYF
.	TRBV7-8	TRBD1	TRBJ1-2	TGTGCCAGCAGCTTAGCGCGACAGGGAAGCTATGGCTACACCTTC	CASSLARQGSYGYTF
.	TRBV28	.	TRBJ2-4	TGTGCCAGCAGTTTGTATGCAGGGGTAGCCAAAAACATTCAGTACTTC	CASSLYAGVAKNIQYF
.	TRBV5-1	TRBD2	TRBJ2-3	TGCGCCAGCAGCTCGCTAGCGGGGGGGGCCCCGAGCACAGATACGCAGTATTTT	CASSSLAGGAPSTDTQYF
.	TRBV10-3	.	TRBJ2-5	TGTGCCATCAGGCAGGGGGAGACCCAGTACTTC	CAIRQGETQYF
.	TRBV7-9	.	TRBJ1-5	TGTTCCAGCAGCTTAGGTCGGCAGCCCCAGCATTTT	CSSSLGRQPQHF
.	TRBV6-6	.	TRBJ2-7	TGTGCCAGCAGTCTCTACGGGGAGGCCGAGCAGTACTTC	CASSLYGEAEQYF
.	TRBV5-6	TRBD2	TRBJ2-7	TGTGCCAGCAGCCGGGGGGGCTACGAGCAGTACTTC	CASSRGGYEQYF
.	TRBV30	.	TRBJ1-6	TGTGCCTGGAGTTTCGGGCTCCGGGGTAATTCCCCCCTCCACTTT	CAWSFGLRGNSPLHF
.	TRBV5-3	TRBD1	TRBJ2-3	TGTGCCAGAAGCTTACAGGGGGCCGGCGCAGATACGCAGTATTTT	CARSLQGAGADTQYF
.	TRBV9	.	TRBJ2-7	TGTGCCAGCTCCTCCGAGGGACAAAGGGGCGAGCAGTACTTC	CASSSEGQRGEQYF
.	TRBV29-1	.	TRBJ1-1	TGCAGCGTTCGGGGGAACACTGAAGCTTTCTTT	CSVRGNTEAFF
.	TRBV7-8	.	TRBJ1-3	TGTGCCAGCAGCTCCGACTTTTTGGAAGGAAACACCATATATTTT	CASSSDFLEGNTIYF
few	TRBV5-4	TRBD2	TRBJ2-5	TGTGCCAGCAGCCCACGTGGTAGCGGGGGAAAGGAGACCCAGTACTTC	CASSPRGSGGKETQYF
.	TRBV9	TRBD1	TRBJ1-2	TGTGCCAGCAGCGTAGGGGGGGGACAGGGGTTTGGCTACACCTTC	CASSVGGGQGFGYTF
.	TRBV5-4	.	TRBJ1-6	TGTGCCAGCAGCGCGGGGGGACGCCGATCGAGAAATTCACCCCTCCACTTT	CASSAGGRRSRNSPLHF
.	TRBV7-3	.	TRBJ1-2	TGTGCCAGCAGCGCGGGACGGCTTGGCTCTGGCTACACCTTC	CASSAGRLGSGYTF
.	TRBV6-6	TRBD1	TRBJ2-7	TGTGCCAGCAGTTACCAGGGACAGGGGACCGAGCAGTACTTC	CASSYQGQGTEQYF
few	TRBV6-1	TRBD1	TRBJ1-4	TGTGCCAGCAGGGCCGGGACAGGGAGTAATGAAAAACTGTTTTTT	CASRAGTGSNEKLFF
.	TRBV16	TRBD1	TRBJ1-2	TGTGCCAGCAGCCAAGCGCGTCCCGGACAGGGAAACTATGGCTACACCTTC	CASSQARPGQGNYGYTF
.	TRBV11-3	.	TRBJ2-7	TGTGCCAGCAGCTTAGTCCACAGGCTTTACGAGCAGTACTTC	CASSLVHRLYEQYF
.	TRBV7-9	TRBD2	TRBJ2-5	TGTGCCAGCAGCCCCCCCGGGACTAGGAAAGAAGAGACCCAGTACTTC	CASSPPGTRKEETQYF
few	TRBV6-1	.	TRBJ1-2	TGTGCCAGCAGTTTCCGGGGACTAGGGCTGGGCTACACCTTC	CASSFRGLGLGYTF
.	TRBV7-2	.	TRBJ1-2	TGTGCCAGCAGCTTCGACTCTCATGGCTACACCTTC	CASSFDSHGYTF
.	TRBV19	.	TRBJ2-2	TGTGCCAGTAGTTTAATACAGGGCGGGGAGCTGTTTTTT	CASSLIQGGELFF
.	TRBV5-8	TRBD1	TRBJ2-3	TGTGCCAGCAGCTTGGCGGACAGGGCCACAGATACGCAGTATTTT	CASSLADRATDTQYF
.	TRBV19	.	TRBJ1-5	TGTGCCAGTATAATCCGGAGGCTTAATAGCAATCAGCCCCAGCATTTT	CASIIRRLNSNQPQHF
.	TRBV7-9	.	TRBJ2-3	TGTGCCAGCAGCCTCACGTGGACAGACGCCACAGATACGCAGTATTTT	CASSLTWTDATDTQYF
.	TRBV5-1	.	TRBJ2-3	TGCGCCAGCAGCTTGGGGAGCGAGGTAGATACGCAGTATTTT	CASSLGSEVDTQYF
.	TRBV10-3	.	TRBJ2-3	TGTGCCATTCTGAAACTAGGGGGAAAAAGCACAGATACGCAGTATTTT	CAILKLGGKSTDTQYF
.	TRBV7-3	TRBD2	TRBJ2-1	TGTGCCAGCAATAGGGGTGCTCTAGCGGCCTACAATGAGCAGTTCTTC	CASNRGALAAYNEQFF
.	TRBV13	.	TRBJ1-2	TGTGCCAGCAGCCAGAACGGAGGGATCTTTGGCTACACCTTC	CASSQNGGIFGYTF
.	TRBV27	TRBD1	TRBJ1-5	TGTGCCAGCCAATACAGGGGGCGGCTTTCGGAGCCCCAGCATTTT	CASQYRGRLSEPQHF
.	TRBV2	TRBD2	TRBJ2-5	TGTGCCAGCACTAAGGGGAGGGGCCGAGGGGAGACCCAGTACTTC	CASTKGRGRGETQYF
.	TRBV7-9	.	TRBJ1-6	TGTGCCAGCCGCGCCTTCGGGCCCCTCCACTTT	CASRAFGPLHF
.	TRBV27	.	TRBJ2-7	TGTGCCAGCAGTTTTTCCCAGGGAGGTTCCGTGCAGTACTTC	CASSFSQGGSVQYF
.	TRBV11-3	.	TRBJ2-2	TGTGCCAGCAGCTTAGGAGGCACCGGGGAGCTGTTTTTT	CASSLGGTGELFF